The source of this TCR beta chain is a study of T-cell reconstitution after alpha-beta-depleted transplantation in children. General study findings and limits: Once a year had passed after transplant, T-cell counts and diversity came mostly from newly produced T cells. As was reported, about two months after transplant, alpha-beta T cells came from several hundred expanded graft clones. Some patients showed high day-60 TCRbeta diversity, which derived from surviving recipient T cells and thymic progenitors.

Molecular barcoding with unique molecular identifiers was used for the TCRbeta library. TCRdb reprocessed the PCR reads with MiXCR, giving one entry per CDR3 protein. Of approximately 270,000 distinct CDR3 sequences listed, 20% to 30% were seen once; the top ten hold 4% to 5.5%. With respect to this clonotype: Its antigen is unidentified.

From germline, CDR1 is SGHVS and CDR2 FQNEAQ. The CDR3 runs to 14 residues. V dropped 8 bases and J dropped 2 bases, with 12 bases sitting between them. Material: PBMCs, mostly from graft donor cells, obtained 360 days after TCRalphabeta/CD19-depleted stem cell transplant. The sequence was obtained from a female patient aged 2-10 years who had a stem cell transplant for congenital amegakaryocytic thrombocytopenia, so the T cells may come from the graft donor. J is TRBJ2-2 and V is TRBV7-8; D may match TRBD1 or TRBD2 (5 bases each). The CDR3 DNA reads as TGTGCCAGCGAGTGGGGGAGTAACACCGGGGAGCTGTTTTTT. Translating it yields CASEWGSNTGELFF.